Listed below are T cell receptor beta chains from one sample, sequenced in a study of blood T cell repertoires in COVID-19. Only in-frame clones appear in the TCRdb table, and some are missing; sequencing was by immunoSEQ multiplex PCR. The sample holds tens of thousands of clones, 90% seen once. Sequenced material: peripheral blood. These receptors were taken from a man older than 75 with acute or convalescent COVID-19. CDR3s include the opening cysteine and the closing phenylalanine or tryptophan. D genes are given only for firm matches. Size values are once, few and many counts, or a class for expanded clones, and some rows have none.

NA	NA	TRBV7-2	TRBJ2-2	TGTGCCAGCAGCCCGTTAGGAGGAGGCACCGGGGAGCTGTTTTTT	CASSPLGGGTGELFF
NA	NA	TRBV6-5	TRBJ1-2	TGTGCCAGCCACAACAGAGGGACACTTAACTATGGCTACACCTTC	CASHNRGTLNYGYTF
NA	NA	TRBV6-6	TRBJ2-7	TGTGCCAGCAGTTTCTGGGCCCCCTCCTACGAGCAGTACTTC	CASSFWAPSYEQYF
TRBD1	NA	TRBV10-1	TRBJ1-4	TGCGCCAGCAGACGGACAGGCCGCGAAAAACTGTTTTTT	CASRRTGREKLFF
TRBD2	NA	TRBV5-4	TRBJ2-5	TGTGCCAGCAGCCCGGATACGGGGGGAAACCTAGAGACCCAGTACTTC	CASSPDTGGNLETQYF
TRBD2	few	TRBV7-2	TRBJ2-2	TGTGCCAGCAGCCCGCGACTAGCGGGGGCTGCCGGGGAGCTGTTTTTT	CASSPRLAGAAGELFF
TRBD1	NA	TRBV5-8	TRBJ1-1	TGTGCCAGCAGTCGGTTCTTTGGGCCGGGACAGGGGGTAATATCTGAAGCTTTCTTT	CASSRFFGPGQGVISEAFF
TRBD1	NA	TRBV2	TRBJ2-6	TGTGCCAGCCTACAGGGGGCCGGGGCCAACGTCCTGACTTTC	CASLQGAGANVLTF
TRBD1	NA	TRBV27	TRBJ1-2	TGTGCCAGCAGTCATCGGGACAGGCCTTCTGGCTACACCTTC	CASSHRDRPSGYTF
NA	NA	TRBV7-2	TRBJ1-3	TGTGCCAGCAGCCGCGACAGGAACTCTGGAAACACCATATATTTT	CASSRDRNSGNTIYF
NA	NA	TRBV5-6	TRBJ1-2	TGTGCCAGCAGCTTGGATGCGGAAACCTATGGCTACACCTTC	CASSLDAETYGYTF
TRBD2	NA	TRBV15	TRBJ2-3	TGTGCCGCCCGCGCGGGGGGCCCCGCAGATACGCAGTATTTT	CAARAGGPADTQYF
NA	NA	TRBV15	TRBJ1-3	TGTGCCACCAGCAGAGATCGCTCTGGAAACACCATATATTTT	CATSRDRSGNTIYF
NA	few	TRBV10-3	TRBJ1-6	TGTGCCATCAGTGCAAAGGGCGGACAAAATTCACCCCTCCACTTT	CAISAKGGQNSPLHF
TRBD2	NA	TRBV7-2	TRBJ2-5	TGTGCCAGCAGCTTGGCGGGAGGGACCCAGTACTTC	CASSLAGGTQYF
TRBD1	NA	TRBV19	TRBJ1-5	TGTGCCAGTAGTGCTGCGACAGGGGGCTATAGCAATCAGCCCCAGCATTTT	CASSAATGGYSNQPQHF
NA	NA	TRBV7-2	TRBJ1-2	TGTGCCAGCAGCTTCCGAGGGGAGGGTGGCTACACCTTC	CASSFRGEGGYTF
NA	once	TRBV25-1	TRBJ1-1	TGTGCCAGCAGTGAATCAGGGGCCGGCACTGAAGCTTTCTTT	CASSESGAGTEAFF
NA	NA	TRBV9	TRBJ2-7	TGTGCCAGCAGCGTGGGCGCAGACCACTACGAGCAGTACTTC	CASSVGADHYEQYF
TRBD1	NA	TRBV2	TRBJ2-3	TGTGCCAGCAGTCCGGGACAGGCATCAGATACGCAGTATTTT	CASSPGQASDTQYF
TRBD2	NA	TRBV19	TRBJ2-5	TGTGCCAGTAGTTCGCCCTTCTCCGGGACTAGCGGATTGGGAGAGACCCAGTACTTC	CASSSPFSGTSGLGETQYF
NA	once	TRBV29-1	TRBJ1-2	TGCAGCGTGGGGGGACTCCAGTCAAATGGCTACACCTTC	CSVGGLQSNGYTF
NA	NA	TRBV30	TRBJ2-2	TGTGCCTGGAGGGACTTGAACACCGGGGAGCTGTTTTTT	CAWRDLNTGELFF
TRBD2	NA	TRBV5-1	TRBJ2-3	TGCGCCAGCAGCCTGCTAGCGGGGGCGGCAGATACGCAGTATTTT	CASSLLAGAADTQYF
NA	NA	TRBV3-1/TRBV3-2	TRBJ2-3	TGTGCCAGCAGCTCTAGCACAGATACGCAGTATTTT	CASSSSTDTQYF
NA	NA	TRBV19	TRBJ2-1	TGTGCCAGCAGAGGAACGGGGTACAATGAGCAGTTCTTC	CASRGTGYNEQFF
NA	NA	TRBV9	TRBJ1-1	TGTGCCAGCAGCGCCCGGGTCTTCGACACTGAAGCTTTCTTT	CASSARVFDTEAFF
NA	NA	TRBV5-1	TRBJ1-1	TGCGCCAGCAGCCTGGGCCTAAATCAGGGGAGGAACACTGAAGCTTTCTTT	CASSLGLNQGRNTEAFF
NA	NA	TRBV5-1	TRBJ2-5	TGCGCCAGCAGCTTGCCCCACGGGGGGCCCCCGTACTTC	CASSLPHGGPPYF
NA	NA	TRBV12-2	TRBJ1-4	TGTGCAAGTCGCCCCCCTGGGGACAGGGAGAGAGAAAAACTGTTTTTT	CASRPPGDREREKLFF
TRBD1	NA	TRBV30	TRBJ1-1	TGTGCCTGGAGAGACCAGGGGGAAGGAACTGAAGCTTTCTTT	CAWRDQGEGTEAFF
TRBD1	once	TRBV24-1	TRBJ1-5	TGTGCCACCAGTGACCCCGGGACAGGGAGCAATCAGCCCCAGCATTTT	CATSDPGTGSNQPQHF
TRBD2	NA	TRBV29-1	TRBJ2-3	TGCAGCGTTGAAGCCCCGGGGCTAGCGGGGTTAGATACGCAGTATTTT	CSVEAPGLAGLDTQYF
NA	NA	TRBV5-4	TRBJ2-2	TGTGCCAGCACTCCCAATAGAGGGATAAACACCGGGGAGCTGTTTTTT	CASTPNRGINTGELFF
NA	NA	TRBV7-8	TRBJ1-5	TGTGCCAGCAGCTTAGAGACAGGCCTCAATCAGCCCCAGCATTTT	CASSLETGLNQPQHF
NA	NA	TRBV6-5	TRBJ2-1	TGTGCCAGCAGAAGAGACCAGCGGTCCAATGAGCAGTTCTTC	CASRRDQRSNEQFF
NA	NA	TRBV7-2	TRBJ2-3	TGTGCCAGCAGCAGTTATACAGGGAATCCTAGCACAGATACGCAGTATTTT	CASSSYTGNPSTDTQYF
NA	NA	TRBV6-5	TRBJ2-3	TGTGCCAGCAGTTACACAGGACCAGGCACAGATACGCAGTATTTT	CASSYTGPGTDTQYF
NA	NA	TRBV5-1	TRBJ2-1	TGCGCCAGCAGCCCACGACAGGCTTACAATGAGCAGTTCTTC	CASSPRQAYNEQFF
NA	NA	TRBV5-1	TRBJ1-1	TGCGCCAGCACCACCGGAGGGAACACTGAAGCTTTCTTT	CASTTGGNTEAFF
NA	NA	TRBV3-1/TRBV3-2	TRBJ1-6	TGTGCCAGCAGCTCGCCAGCGGGGGCCGCTTCACCCCTCCACTTT	CASSSPAGAASPLHF
TRBD1	NA	TRBV27	TRBJ1-5	TGTGCCAGCAGTTTACCCGACAGGGTTCCTGATAGCAATCAGCCCCAGCATTTT	CASSLPDRVPDSNQPQHF
NA	NA	TRBV15	TRBJ2-5	TGTGCCACCACCACACTACCAATTGAGACCCAGTACTTC	CATTTLPIETQYF
TRBD1	NA	TRBV19	TRBJ1-5	TGTGCCAGTAGTACCGAGGCGGGACAGAATCAGCCCCAGCATTTT	CASSTEAGQNQPQHF
NA	NA	TRBV29-1	TRBJ1-2	TGCAGCGTTGAGCCCAGGGCATCTAACTATGGCTACACCTTC	CSVEPRASNYGYTF
NA	NA	TRBV7-9	TRBJ2-5	TGTGCCAGCAGCATATCCCGGGATGCGCAAGAGACCCAGTACTTC	CASSISRDAQETQYF
TRBD1	NA	TRBV30	TRBJ1-3	TGTGCCTGGAGTGTGGGACAGGGAGGGAACACCATATATTTT	CAWSVGQGGNTIYF
TRBD1	NA	TRBV27	TRBJ2-1	TGTGCCAGCAGTCCCTGGACAGGCGACACTCACTACAATGAGCAGTTCTTC	CASSPWTGDTHYNEQFF
TRBD1	NA	TRBV5-1	TRBJ1-1	TGCGCCAGCAGCTTAGGGACAGGGGCCTTGAACACTGAAGCTTTCTTT	CASSLGTGALNTEAFF
NA	NA	TRBV11-2	TRBJ2-2	TGTGCCAGCAGCTTAGACAGTAACACCGGGGAGCTGTTTTTT	CASSLDSNTGELFF
NA	NA	TRBV6-6	TRBJ2-3	TGTGCCAGCAGTGACCAAGCGTGGGGAGGCGATACGCAGTATTTT	CASSDQAWGGDTQYF